This is a list of T cell receptor beta chains from one sample in a study of beta chain features in type 1 diabetes. The protocol was immunoSEQ multiplex PCR, while the TCRdb copy is restricted to in-frame clones and leaves out a portion. The repertoire has under 500,000 clones, approximately 28% of them found once; the top ten carry about 0.06%. The sequencing sample was made of naive CD4+ T cells from blood. The source of these receptors is a man aged 18 to 30 in good health. Each CDR3 is given with its conserved first and last residue. The order of the fields is D gene, CDR3 length, V gene, clone size, J gene, CDR3 DNA, CDR3 protein. A D gene is named only where the DNA matches it firmly. A row's size may be missing; if present it is once, few, many or a size class.

d_gene: TRBD2
len: 15
v_gene: TRBV7-3
abundance: few
j_gene: TRBJ2-3
CDR3nt: TGTGCCAGCAGCTCCTCAGCGGGGCGCACAGATACGCAGTATTTT
CDR3aa: CASSSSAGRTDTQYF

d_gene: TRBD2
len: 14
v_gene: TRBV29-1
abundance: .
j_gene: TRBJ2-3
CDR3nt: TGCAGCGCCGGGACTAGCGGGATCCCAGATACGCAGTATTTT
CDR3aa: CSAGTSGIPDTQYF

d_gene: TRBD2
len: 15
v_gene: TRBV5-1
abundance: once
j_gene: TRBJ2-1
CDR3nt: TGCGCCAGCAGCTTGGTGGTAGCGGGAGGTAATGAGCAGTTCTTC
CDR3aa: CASSLVVAGGNEQFF

d_gene: .
len: 16
v_gene: TRBV10-3
abundance: few
j_gene: TRBJ2-3
CDR3nt: TGTGCCATCAGTGAGGGAGGGCGAGATGGCACAGATACGCAGTATTTT
CDR3aa: CAISEGGRDGTDTQYF

d_gene: TRBD2
len: 17
v_gene: TRBV5-1
abundance: .
j_gene: TRBJ2-5
CDR3nt: TGCGCCAGCAGCTTGGCATTCGGACTAGCGGGAGCGGAGACCCAGTACTTC
CDR3aa: CASSLAFGLAGAETQYF

d_gene: .
len: 14
v_gene: TRBV30
abundance: few
j_gene: TRBJ2-2
CDR3nt: TGTGCCTGGAGTGAGTGGGCTCGCACCGGGGAGCTGTTTTTT
CDR3aa: CAWSEWARTGELFF

d_gene: .
len: 15
v_gene: TRBV11-3
abundance: .
j_gene: TRBJ2-1
CDR3nt: TGTGCCAGCAGCTTAGCGGAAAACGCCTACAATGAGCAGTTCTTC
CDR3aa: CASSLAENAYNEQFF

d_gene: .
len: 13
v_gene: TRBV30
abundance: .
j_gene: TRBJ2-7
CDR3nt: TGTGCCTGGAGTGCAGGGCAGTCGTTCGAGCAGTACTTC
CDR3aa: CAWSAGQSFEQYF

d_gene: .
len: 13
v_gene: TRBV19
abundance: few
j_gene: TRBJ2-1
CDR3nt: TGTGCCAGTATCTCGTCCTTGGTAGATGAGCAGTTCTTC
CDR3aa: CASISSLVDEQFF

d_gene: TRBD1
len: 15
v_gene: TRBV29-1
abundance: few
j_gene: TRBJ2-7
CDR3nt: TGCAGCGTTGAATTCCCGGGACAGGGTTACTACGAGCAGTACTTC
CDR3aa: CSVEFPGQGYYEQYF

d_gene: .
len: 11
v_gene: TRBV30
abundance: few
j_gene: TRBJ2-1
CDR3nt: TGTGCCTGGAGTGGCTACAATGAGCAGTTCTTC
CDR3aa: CAWSGYNEQFF

d_gene: .
len: 11
v_gene: TRBV7-9
abundance: .
j_gene: TRBJ2-7
CDR3nt: TGTGCCAGCAGCCCCGGGGAAGGGCAGTACTTC
CDR3aa: CASSPGEGQYF

d_gene: TRBD2
len: 15
v_gene: TRBV9
abundance: .
j_gene: TRBJ2-7
CDR3nt: TGTGCCAGCAGCGTAAGGTCCGGACTAGCTTATGAGCAGTACTTC
CDR3aa: CASSVRSGLAYEQYF